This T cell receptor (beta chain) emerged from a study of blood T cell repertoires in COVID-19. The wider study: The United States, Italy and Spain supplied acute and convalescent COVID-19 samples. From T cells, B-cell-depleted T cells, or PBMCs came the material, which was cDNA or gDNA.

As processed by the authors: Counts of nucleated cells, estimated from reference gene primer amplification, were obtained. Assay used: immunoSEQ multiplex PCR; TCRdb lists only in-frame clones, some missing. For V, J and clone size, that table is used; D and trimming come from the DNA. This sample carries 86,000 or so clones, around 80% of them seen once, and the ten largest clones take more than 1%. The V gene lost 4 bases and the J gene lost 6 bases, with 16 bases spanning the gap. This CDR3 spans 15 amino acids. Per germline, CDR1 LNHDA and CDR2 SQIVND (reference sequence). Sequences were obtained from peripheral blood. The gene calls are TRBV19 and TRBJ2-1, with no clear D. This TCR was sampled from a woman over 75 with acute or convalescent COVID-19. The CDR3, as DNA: TGTGCCAGTAGTACCCATGGAGCTGCATCCAATGAGCAGTTCTTC. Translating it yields CASSTHGAASNEQFF. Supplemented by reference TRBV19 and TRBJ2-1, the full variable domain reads DGGITQSPKYLFRKEGQNVTLSCEQNLNHDAMYWYRQDPGQGLRLIYYSQIVNDFQKGDIAEGYSVSREKKESFPLTVTSAQKNPTAFYLCASSTHGAASNEQFFGPGTRLTVL.